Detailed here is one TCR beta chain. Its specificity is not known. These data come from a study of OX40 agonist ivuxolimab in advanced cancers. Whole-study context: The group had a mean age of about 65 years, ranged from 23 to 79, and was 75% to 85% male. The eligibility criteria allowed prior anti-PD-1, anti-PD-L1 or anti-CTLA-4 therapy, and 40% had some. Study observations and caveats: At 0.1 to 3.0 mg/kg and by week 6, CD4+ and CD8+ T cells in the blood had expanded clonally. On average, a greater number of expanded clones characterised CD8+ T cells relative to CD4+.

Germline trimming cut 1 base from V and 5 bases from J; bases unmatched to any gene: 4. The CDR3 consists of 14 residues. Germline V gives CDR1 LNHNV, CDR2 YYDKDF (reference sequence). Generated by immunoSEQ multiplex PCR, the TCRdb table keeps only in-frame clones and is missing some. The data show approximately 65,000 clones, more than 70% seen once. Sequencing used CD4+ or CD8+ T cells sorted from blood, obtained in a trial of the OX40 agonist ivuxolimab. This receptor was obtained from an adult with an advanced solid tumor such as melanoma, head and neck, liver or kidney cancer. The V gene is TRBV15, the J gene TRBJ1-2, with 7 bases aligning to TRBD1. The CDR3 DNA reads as TGTGCCACCAGCAGAGGTCCGACAGGGTATGGCTACACCTTC. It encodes CATSRGPTGYGYTF. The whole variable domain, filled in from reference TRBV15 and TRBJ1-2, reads DAMVIQNPRYQVTQFGKPVTLSCSQTLNHNVMYWYQQKSSQAPKLLFHYYDKDFNNEADTPDNFQSRRPNTSFCFLDIRSPGLGDTAMYLCATSRGPTGYGYTFGSGTRLTVV.